This TCR beta chain stems from a study of T cells in localized non-small cell lung cancer. Study-level findings and limits: In the blood, greater T cell density corresponded to longer overall survival. Uninvolved adjacent lung showed higher T cell clonality than tumor. Owing to sequencing of a solitary tumor region, heterogeneity cannot be discounted.

Germline V CDR1 and CDR2: PRHDT, FYEKMQ (reference sequence). The CDR3 is 13 residues long. V lost 5 bases and J lost 4, with 11 bases in between. Of note for this clone: Its antigen is undetermined.

Measured with immunoSEQ multiplex PCR; TCRdb has only the in-frame clones, and not every one. The repertoire holds 30,000 to 45,000 clones, with approximately 89% as singletons. This chain uses TRBV13 with TRBJ1-1; D gene ambiguous. This receptor was obtained from a woman aged 35 to 70 with stage I lung adenocarcinoma. The source was peripheral blood, collected before any cancer treatment. CDR3 nucleotide sequence: TGTGCCAGCAGCCCCCCGAGGGCCACTGAAGCTTTCTTT. As protein: CASSPPRATEAFF.